The rows below give T cell receptor beta chains drawn from one sample of a study of T cells after yellow fever vaccination. One entry per CDR3 protein results from TCRdb running MiXCR on the 5' RACE reads. The sample has about 330,000 distinct CDR3 sequences, roughly 8.6% seen once; the top ten hold under 20%. The sequencing here drew on PBMCs, taken about 49 days after the first yellow fever vaccination. These receptors were taken from a man between 18 and 35 years old who received the YFV17D yellow fever vaccine. The conserved cysteine and the conserved F or W are not part of the CDR3 here.

j_gene: TRBJ2-7; v_gene: TRBV20-1; CDR3aa: SAKAGYDGRYEQY
j_gene: TRBJ2-1; v_gene: TRBV11-1; CDR3aa: ASSLGKGYYNEQF
j_gene: TRBJ1-4; v_gene: TRBV12-3/TRBV12-4; CDR3aa: ASSLGVSTNEKLF
j_gene: TRBJ1-6; v_gene: TRBV2; CDR3aa: ASKKDGSALH
j_gene: TRBJ1-1; v_gene: TRBV6-1; CDR3aa: ASSTGTDTEAF
j_gene: TRBJ2-7; v_gene: TRBV20-1; CDR3aa: SAWQGMRTYEQY
j_gene: TRBJ2-2; v_gene: TRBV6-5; CDR3aa: ASRYGLAGELF
j_gene: TRBJ2-5; v_gene: TRBV6-5; CDR3aa: ASSLAGGPSLQETQY
j_gene: TRBJ2-5; v_gene: TRBV11-2; CDR3aa: ASSLDLVETQY
j_gene: TRBJ1-1; v_gene: TRBV11-1; CDR3aa: ASSLSLTAFVNTEAF
j_gene: TRBJ2-1; v_gene: TRBV9; CDR3aa: ASSSGTGQGNEQF
j_gene: TRBJ2-7; v_gene: TRBV3-1; CDR3aa: ASSLEVSLEQY
j_gene: TRBJ1-4; v_gene: TRBV20-1; CDR3aa: SARERTGWVEKLF
j_gene: TRBJ2-7; v_gene: TRBV9; CDR3aa: ASSVDAGPYEQY
j_gene: TRBJ1-2; v_gene: TRBV28; CDR3aa: ASIPGGEDGGYT
j_gene: TRBJ1-2; v_gene: TRBV5-1; CDR3aa: ASSGAGESNYGYT
j_gene: TRBJ1-1; v_gene: TRBV20-1; CDR3aa: SARGAAPGTEAF
j_gene: TRBJ1-5; v_gene: TRBV6-4; CDR3aa: ASSDHRDREVSNQPQH
j_gene: TRBJ2-5; v_gene: TRBV4-1; CDR3aa: ASSLRGYGTEIQETQY
j_gene: TRBJ2-3; v_gene: TRBV25-1; CDR3aa: ASAGDRGRRDAQY
j_gene: TRBJ2-3; v_gene: TRBV29-1; CDR3aa: SALTGLAEKDTQY
j_gene: TRBJ2-3; v_gene: TRBV20-1; CDR3aa: SALEGVAQY
j_gene: TRBJ2-2; v_gene: TRBV27; CDR3aa: ASSFLRIVQGPGELF
j_gene: TRBJ2-1; v_gene: TRBV4-2; CDR3aa: ASSQRANWIAGQISSYNEQF
j_gene: TRBJ1-1; v_gene: TRBV7-2; CDR3aa: ASSPRGALNTEAF
j_gene: TRBJ2-3; v_gene: TRBV5-4; CDR3aa: ASSLASSLGTDTQY
j_gene: TRBJ2-1; v_gene: TRBV7-8; CDR3aa: ASSILTGEGYNEQF
j_gene: TRBJ2-3; v_gene: TRBV28; CDR3aa: ASSFRDTSGDTQY
j_gene: TRBJ2-1; v_gene: TRBV4-2; CDR3aa: ASSPGQGRFGYSYNEQF
j_gene: TRBJ1-5; v_gene: TRBV3-1; CDR3aa: ASSQSTGAQH
j_gene: TRBJ2-3; v_gene: TRBV20-1; CDR3aa: SARDRVLSTDTQY
j_gene: TRBJ2-7; v_gene: TRBV20-1; CDR3aa: SASSSGSYEQY
j_gene: TRBJ1-2; v_gene: TRBV6-1; CDR3aa: AIRDRQRITYGYT
j_gene: TRBJ1-1; v_gene: TRBV18; CDR3aa: ATTGPNGGYSTEAF
j_gene: TRBJ1-2; v_gene: TRBV12-3/TRBV12-4; CDR3aa: AISLGGTGGPSNYGYT
j_gene: TRBJ2-1; v_gene: TRBV10-3; CDR3aa: AISLAGEQF
j_gene: TRBJ1-1; v_gene: TRBV6-5; CDR3aa: ASSYDDRIGTEAF
j_gene: TRBJ1-4; v_gene: TRBV28; CDR3aa: ASIDSLNEKLF
j_gene: TRBJ2-1; v_gene: TRBV7-2; CDR3aa: ASSLVGDSEQF